This entry describes one T cell receptor (beta chain). RNA was extracted and reverse transcribed into cDNA as the sequencing template. Data came from immunoSEQ multiplex PCR; TCRdb stores just in-frame clones and leaves some out. The profile shows about 170,000 clones, approximately 65% of them singletons. Trimming left V 3 bases short and J 3 bases short, with 15 bases between. Germline V gene data show CDR1 as SGHTA and CDR2 as FQGTGA. The CDR3 extends over 15 amino acids. This sample was included in a study of CD8+ T cells in alopecia areata. This clonotype was sampled from a human donor with alopecia areata. The rearrangement joins TRBV7-3 to TRBJ2-7; no clear D. The sequences come from CD8+ T cells sorted from blood, collected at week 0. As DNA, the CDR3 is TGTGCCAGCAGCTTGGGGTCGAGCAGTATCTACGAGCAGTACTTC. As protein: CASSLGSSSIYEQYF.